Included here is one T cell receptor (beta chain) sequence, with context. The source of the sample is a study of blood T cell repertoires in COVID-19. Across the study: The United States, Italy and Spain provided the acute and convalescent COVID-19 samples. T cells, B-cell-depleted T cells, or PBMCs provided the cDNA or gDNA that served as material.

Under the authors' procedure: How many nucleated cells were present was estimated from reference gene primer amplification. Sequencing used immunoSEQ multiplex PCR; TCRdb keeps in-frame clones, though not all of them. V and J calls plus clone size are reproduced from that table; the DNA served to infer D and trimming. This sample yields roughly 99,000 clones, of which around 88% are seen a single time; roughly 6.6% belongs to the top ten. The sequence was collected from a middle-aged man with active or convalescent COVID-19. The sample taken for sequencing was peripheral blood.

CDR3: CSVSRTSDYTDTQYF. In nucleotides, the CDR3 is TGCAGCGTCTCCCGGACTAGCGACTACACAGATACGCAGTATTTT. The chain recombines TRBV29-1 with TRBJ2-3; TRBD2 agrees at 9 bases. The V gene's germline CDR1 is SQVTM and CDR2 ANQGSEA. V was pared by 6 bases and J by 2 bases, with 9 bases of the junction left unmatched. The CDR3 spans 15 residues.